What follows are 10 T cell receptor beta chains derived from one specimen sequenced in a study of radiation and T cells in renal cell carcinoma. Clones were sequenced by immunoSEQ multiplex PCR, and TCRdb holds only the in-frame ones, with some missing. Among 30,000 to 40,000 clones listed, roughly 80% were seen once. The time point: blood 4 weeks post-SBRT, at nephrectomy. The treatment: 15 Gy SBRT to primary tumor, nephrectomy 4 weeks later. The specimen comprised blood, sampled from a patient whose treatment included radiotherapy and nephrectomy. Receptors originate from a man aged 55 to 70 with renal cell carcinoma.

The chain couples TRBV7-9 to TRBJ2-7; possibly TRBD1 or TRBD2 for D (5 bases each). The CDR3 is 17 residues long. Germline values: CDR1 SEHNR, CDR2 FQNEAQ (reference sequence). The V and J ends lost 1 base and 2 bases respectively, with 18 bases between them. The CDR3 loop reads CASSLVFLGTVAYEQYF. The DNA of the CDR3 is TGTGCCAGCAGCTTAGTATTTTTAGGGACGGTAGCCTACGAGCAGTACTTC.

The V and J genes are TRBV14 and TRBJ2-7, with D maybe TRBD1 (6 bases). The ends were cut back, 4 bases at V and 5 bases at J, with 18 bases in the middle. From germline, CDR1 is SGHDN and CDR2 FVKESK. This CDR3 has 15 amino acids. CDR3 amino acids: CASSRITGIRNEQYF. The CDR3 DNA reads TGTGCCAGCAGCCGAATCACAGGGATCCGGAACGAGCAGTACTTC.

This clone was detected only once. The chain has TRBV6-5 and TRBJ2-7, with 10 positions matching TRBD2. The CDR3 runs 16 residues. V lost 0 bases, J lost 7 bases, and 9 bases stayed unmatched. In germline, CDR1 is MNHEY, CDR2 SVGAGI. The CDR3 is CASSYSIPSGRGEQYF. Written as DNA, the CDR3 is TGTGCCAGCAGTTACTCGATACCTAGCGGGAGAGGTGAGCAGTACTTC.

J is TRBJ2-7 and V is TRBV29-1; D not certain. The V gene's germline CDR1 is SQVTM and CDR2 ANQGSEA. The CDR3 is 10 residues long. V lost 7 bases, J lost 6 bases, and 10 bases lay in between. CDR3 region: CSGKWGEQYF. The CDR3 region has the DNA TGCAGCGGGAAGTGGGGCGAGCAGTACTTC.

V and J are TRBV29-1 and TRBJ1-1, with 8 nucleotides matching TRBD1. V shed 6 bases and J 6 bases; nucleotides not matched to a gene: 6. The CDR3 spans 12 residues. CDR1 is SQVTM and CDR2 is ANQGSEA in the germline V gene. CDR3 in DNA: TGCAGCGTAGCAGGACAGGGTGCTGAAGCTTTCTTT. Its protein product is CSVAGQGAEAFF.

As concerns this clone: The same CDR3 arises from other DNA sequences in this sample as well. The CDR3 region has the DNA TGTGCCTGGAGTTCTGGACAGGGGGTGGACGAGCAGTACTTC. It yields the protein CAWSSGQGVDEQYF. The rearrangement links TRBV30 to TRBJ2-7; 10 bases agree with TRBD1. Looked up from germline, CDR1 is GTSNPN and CDR2 is SVGIG (reference sequence). Trimming removed 2 bases from V and 5 bases from J; junction bases left unmatched: 6. There are 14 residues in the CDR3. Filled out from reference TRBV30 and TRBJ2-7, the complete variable domain reads SQTIHQWPATLVQPVGSPLSLECTVEGTSNPNLYWYRQAAGRGLQLLFYSVGIGQISSEVPQNLSASRPQDRQFILSSKKLLLSDSGFYLCAWSSGQGVDEQYFGPGTRLTVT.

The chain joins TRBV7-2 to TRBJ2-7; maybe TRBD2 (7 bases). Trimming stripped 5 bases from V and 0 bases from J, with 20 bases between. CDR3 size: 17 residues. CDR1 is SGHTA and CDR2 is FQGNSA in the germline V gene. DNA for the CDR3: TGTGCCAGCAGCCAAAACGTTGGGGGGGGCACCTCCTACGAGCAGTACTTC. Protein: CASSQNVGGGTSYEQYF.

V gene TRBV10-3 combines with J gene TRBJ2-1, with TRBD2 identical over 7 bases. The germline V gene encodes CDR1 ENHRY and CDR2 SYGVKD. V trimming: 0 bases; J trimming: 13 bases; junction bases outside the gene matches: 6. The CDR3 has 13 residues. The CDR3 here is CAISESGGEYQFF. CDR3 in DNA: TGTGCCATCAGTGAGTCGGGAGGGGAGTACCAGTTCTTC.

The CDR3 nucleotides are TGTGCCAGCAGTGCAAAACTAGCGGGAGGCAAAACCTCCTACGAGCAGTACTTC. Its protein is CASSAKLAGGKTSYEQYF. The chain joins TRBV6-1 to TRBJ2-7, with TRBD2 matching over 12 bases. The CDR3 runs 18 residues. In germline, CDR1 is MNHNS, CDR2 SASEGT. V lost 4 bases to trimming and J lost 0 bases; unmatched junction nucleotides: 10.

The CDR3, as DNA: TGTGCCAGCAGTTCCCCTAGCGGGAGTACAGATACGCAGTATTTT. Amino acid sequence: CASSSPSGSTDTQYF. The genes are TRBV6-6 and TRBJ2-3; 10 bases are shared with TRBD2. Trimming at V came to 4 bases and at J to 3 bases, leaving 4 bases not matched to a gene. Germline CDR1 is MNHNY and CDR2 is SVGAGI (reference sequence). The CDR3 sequence is 15 residues long.